The 7 T cell receptor beta chains below were found in one sample sequenced in a study of beta chain features in type 1 diabetes. All of the isolated RNA was reverse transcribed, so expressed TCRB transcripts were sequenced. Data came from immunoSEQ multiplex PCR; TCRdb stores just in-frame clones and leaves some out. This sample has about 290,000 clones; around 7.3% occur once, and the top ten carry approximately 0.93%. Sequencing was done on a sample of central memory CD4+ T cells from blood. Source of these receptors: a woman between 18 and 30 years old in good health.

This clone was seen only a few times. The chain carries TRBV2 and TRBJ2-1; D unclear. The CDR3 consists of 11 residues. Germline CDR1 and CDR2: SNHLY and FYNNEI. V lost 6 bases to trimming and J lost 10 bases, with 10 bases between them. DNA for the CDR3: TGTGCCAGCAGCCTCGGAACAGAGCAGTTCTTC. This gives the protein CASSLGTEQFF.

This clone was observed at least ten times. This chain joins TRBV6-4 and TRBJ2-7, with 7 bases lining up with TRBD1. Germline CDR1 and CDR2: MRHNA and SNTAGT. The ends lost 4 bases at V and 9 bases at J; junction bases unmatched: 6. The CDR3 loop spans 12 amino acids. CDR3 in amino acids: CASSADRALQYF. The CDR3 coding sequence is TGTGCCAGCAGTGCCGACAGGGCGTTGCAGTACTTC.

This clone was counted many times. This chain joins TRBV7-2 and TRBJ2-7; the match to TRBD2 covers 9 bases. V lost 4 bases to trimming and J lost 3 bases; unmatched junction nucleotides: 4. Germline loops: CDR1 SGHTA, CDR2 FQGNSA. This CDR3 has 14 amino acids. CDR3 nucleotides: TGTGCCAGCAGCTGGGGCGGGAGGGGCTACGAGCAGTACTTC. Translation gives CASSWGGRGYEQYF.

This clone was detected many times. This rearrangement joins TRBV14 to TRBJ2-7; D unclear. The germline V gene encodes CDR1 SGHDN and CDR2 FVKESK. The CDR3 has 11 amino acids. Trimming removed 3 bases at V and 0 bases at J, with 0 bases between. The CDR3 DNA is TGTGCCAGCAGCCACTCCTACGAGCAGTACTTC. This gives the protein CASSHSYEQYF.

V usage is TRBV15 and J usage is TRBJ2-7; D possibly corresponds to TRBD1 (6 bases). Germline V lookup: CDR1 LNHNV, CDR2 YYDKDF (reference sequence). Trimming cost V 2 bases and J 4 bases, with 12 bases left between them. The CDR3 totals 14 residues. The CDR3: CATSRSRDIYEQYF. In DNA, the CDR3 is TGTGCCACCAGCAGATCCCGGGACATTTACGAGCAGTACTTC.

This clone was detected only a few times. This chain uses TRBV7-2 with TRBJ2-5, with 10 bases identical to TRBD1. The junction had 10 bases not matched to a gene; V was cut back by 5 bases and J by 4 bases. This CDR3 contains 16 residues. Germline V gives CDR1 SGHTA, CDR2 FQGNSA. CDR3 bases: TGTGCCAGCAGCCCTTGGGGACAGGGGAGGGGAGAGACCCAGTACTTC. Translating gives CASSPWGQGRGETQYF.

V usage is TRBV10-2 and J usage is TRBJ2-2; the match to TRBD2 covers 9 bases. V shed 4 bases, J shed 4 bases, and the junction held 7 bases outside the gene matches. Per the germline V gene, CDR1 is WSHSY and CDR2 is SAAADI. This CDR3 has 16 amino acids. The CDR3 spells CASSVPGLAITGELFF. The DNA for the CDR3 is TGCGCCAGCAGTGTGCCGGGACTAGCAATCACCGGGGAGCTGTTTTTT.